The sample holds many counts of the clone carrying this T cell receptor (beta chain). Its target is not known. A lack of ophthalmopathy progression within 18 months defined stable Graves' hyperthyroidism. Using more than 7.5 ml of fresh peripheral blood, PBMCs were prepared. V shed 5 bases, J shed 0 bases, and the junction held 5 bases outside the gene matches. CDR3 length: 15 residues. This entry is derived from a study of T cells in Graves' hyperthyroidism and ophthalmopathy. Broader study findings: Blood shared most expanded thyroid clonotypes above 0.001.

The TCR beta CDR3 regions underwent amplification using RNA transcripts as the source. HTBI primers were used for first-round RT-PCR of the TCR CDR3. TCRdb processed the multiplex PCR reads anew with MiXCR; each CDR3 protein has one entry. There are some 300,000 distinct CDR3 sequences in the sample; approximately 14% occur only once, and 7.9% lies in the top ten. The clonotype originates from a woman aged 40-49 years with Graves' hyperthyroidism. V and J are TRBV12-3 or TRBV12-4 and TRBJ1-1; 8 nucleotides align to TRBD1. The sequencing sample was made of blood. The CDR3 protein is CASSPGQDMNTEAFF. The CDR3 DNA reads TGTGCCAGCAGTCCGGGACAGGACATGAACACTGAAGCTTTCTTT.